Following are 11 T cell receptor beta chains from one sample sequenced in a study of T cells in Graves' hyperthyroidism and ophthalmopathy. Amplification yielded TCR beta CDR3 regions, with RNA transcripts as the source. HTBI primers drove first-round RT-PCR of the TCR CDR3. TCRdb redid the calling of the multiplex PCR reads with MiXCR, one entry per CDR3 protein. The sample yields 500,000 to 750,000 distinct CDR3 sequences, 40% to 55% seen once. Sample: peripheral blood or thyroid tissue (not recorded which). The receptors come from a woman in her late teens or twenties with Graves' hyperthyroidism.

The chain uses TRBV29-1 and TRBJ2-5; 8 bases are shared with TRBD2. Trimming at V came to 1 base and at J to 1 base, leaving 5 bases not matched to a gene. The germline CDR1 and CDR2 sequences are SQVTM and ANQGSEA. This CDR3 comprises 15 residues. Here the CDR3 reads CSVEAPSGPQETQYF. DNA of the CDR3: TGCAGCGTTGAAGCCCCTAGCGGGCCCCAAGAGACCCAGTACTTC.

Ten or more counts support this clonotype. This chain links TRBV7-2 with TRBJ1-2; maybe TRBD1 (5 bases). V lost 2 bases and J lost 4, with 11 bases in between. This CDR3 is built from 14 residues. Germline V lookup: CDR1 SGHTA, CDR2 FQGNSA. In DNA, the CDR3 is TGTGCCAGCAGCTTAAATTTGAGGGGCTATGGCTACACCTTC. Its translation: CASSLNLRGYGYTF. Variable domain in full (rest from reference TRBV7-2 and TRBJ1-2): GAGVSQSPSNKVTEKGKDVELRCDPISGHTALYWYRQSLGQGLEFLIYFQGNSAPDKSGLPSDRFSAERTGGSVSTLTIQRTQQEDSAVYLCASSLNLRGYGYTFGSGTRLTVV.

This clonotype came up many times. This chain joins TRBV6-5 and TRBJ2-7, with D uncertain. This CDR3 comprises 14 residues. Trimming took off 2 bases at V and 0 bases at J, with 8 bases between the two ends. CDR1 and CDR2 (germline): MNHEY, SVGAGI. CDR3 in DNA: TGTGCCAGCAGTTACCGACTGAGCTCCTACGAGCAGTACTTC. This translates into CASSYRLSSYEQYF.

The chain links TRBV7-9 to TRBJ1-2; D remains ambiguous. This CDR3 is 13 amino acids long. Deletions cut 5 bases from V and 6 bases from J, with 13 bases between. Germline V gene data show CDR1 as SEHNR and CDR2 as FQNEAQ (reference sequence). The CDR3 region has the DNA TGTGCCAGCAGCCCGTACAATGAGCATGGCTACACCTTC. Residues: CASSPYNEHGYTF.

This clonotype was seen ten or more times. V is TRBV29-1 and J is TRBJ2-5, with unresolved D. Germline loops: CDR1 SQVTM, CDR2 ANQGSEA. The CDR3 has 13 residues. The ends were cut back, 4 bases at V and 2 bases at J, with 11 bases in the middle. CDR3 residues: CSVVPQVQETQYF. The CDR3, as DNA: TGCAGCGTTGTGCCTCAGGTACAAGAGACCCAGTACTTC.

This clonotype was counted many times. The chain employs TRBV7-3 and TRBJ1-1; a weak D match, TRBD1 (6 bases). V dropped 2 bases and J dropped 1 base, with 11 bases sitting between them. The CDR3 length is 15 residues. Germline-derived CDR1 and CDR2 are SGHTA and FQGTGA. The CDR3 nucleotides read TGTGCCAGCAGCTTACTGGACAGAGGGAACACTGAAGCTTTCTTT. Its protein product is CASSLLDRGNTEAFF.

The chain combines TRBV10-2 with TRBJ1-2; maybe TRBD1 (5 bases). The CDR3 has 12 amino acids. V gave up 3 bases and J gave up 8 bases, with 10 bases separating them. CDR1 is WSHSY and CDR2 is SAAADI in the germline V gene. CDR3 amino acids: CASSERGSGYTF. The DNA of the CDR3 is TGCGCCAGCAGTGAAAGGGGTTCGGGCTACACCTTC.

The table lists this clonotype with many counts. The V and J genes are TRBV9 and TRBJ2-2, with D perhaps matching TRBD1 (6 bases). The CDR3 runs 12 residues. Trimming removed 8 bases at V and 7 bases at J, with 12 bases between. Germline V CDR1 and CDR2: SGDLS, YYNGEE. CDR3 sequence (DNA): TGTGCCAGTAGGCAGGGGAACGGGGAGCTGTTTTTT. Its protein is CASRQGNGELFF.

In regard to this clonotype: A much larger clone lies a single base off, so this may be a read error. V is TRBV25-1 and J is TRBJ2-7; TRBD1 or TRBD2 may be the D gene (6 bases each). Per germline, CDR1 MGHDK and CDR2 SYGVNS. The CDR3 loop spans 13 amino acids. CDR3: CAPERIGGYEQYF. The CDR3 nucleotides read TGTGCACCAGAACGGATAGGGGGGTACGAGCAGTACTTC.

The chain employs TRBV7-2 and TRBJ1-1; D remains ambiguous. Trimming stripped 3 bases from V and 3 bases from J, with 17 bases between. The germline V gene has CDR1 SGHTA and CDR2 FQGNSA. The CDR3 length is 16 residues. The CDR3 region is CASSFERLGRDTEAFF. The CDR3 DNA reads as TGTGCCAGCAGCTTTGAGCGGTTGGGTCGGGACACTGAAGCTTTCTTT.

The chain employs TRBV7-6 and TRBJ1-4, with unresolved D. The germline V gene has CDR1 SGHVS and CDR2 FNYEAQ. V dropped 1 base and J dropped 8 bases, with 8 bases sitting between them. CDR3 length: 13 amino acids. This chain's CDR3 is CASSLEEWEKLFF. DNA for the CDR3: TGTGCCAGCAGCTTAGAAGAGTGGGAAAAACTGTTTTTT.